The 25 T cell receptor beta chains reported below all come from one sample, sequenced in a study of OX40 agonist ivuxolimab in advanced cancers. The repertoire was sequenced with immunoSEQ multiplex PCR; TCRdb's copy has only in-frame clones and lacks some. Altogether around 63,000 clones are present, 86% being singletons, with the ten largest covering about 1%. The sample in question was CD4+ or CD8+ T cells sorted from blood, obtained in a trial of the OX40 agonist ivuxolimab. Every receptor here comes from an adult with an advanced solid tumor such as melanoma, head and neck, liver or kidney cancer.

The chain carries TRBV5-1 and TRBJ2-1, with D perhaps TRBD1 (6 bases). Trimming pared 0 bases from V and 7 bases from J, leaving 11 bases between. This CDR3 region has 14 residues. Germline CDR1 reads SGHRS; CDR2 reads YFSETQ. CDR3 sequence (DNA): TGCGCCAGCAGCTTGGCACAGGGCGAGAATGAGCAGTTCTTC. This sequence encodes CASSLAQGENEQFF.

This rearrangement joins TRBV28 to TRBJ2-5, with D possibly TRBD2 on 5 matching bases. The length of the CDR3 is 15 residues. Germline loops: CDR1 MDHEN, CDR2 SYDVKM. V shed 2 bases and J shed 4 bases, with 14 bases lying between them. The chain's CDR3 is CASSLAVSEGETQYF. The CDR3 nucleotides are TGTGCCAGCAGTTTAGCAGTTTCAGAGGGAGAGACCCAGTACTTC.

This chain joins TRBV19 and TRBJ2-6, with 7 bases matching TRBD1. The CDR3 contains 14 residues. Germline CDR1 and CDR2: LNHDA and SQIVND (reference sequence). The V segment lost 6 bases and the J segment 9 bases; nucleotides outside the gene matches: 8. CDR3 nucleotide sequence: TGTGCCAGTAGCGGTACCGGGACAGACAACGTCCTGACTTTC. Residues: CASSGTGTDNVLTF. Supplemented by reference TRBV19 and TRBJ2-6, the full variable domain reads DGGITQSPKYLFRKEGQNVTLSCEQNLNHDAMYWYRQDPGQGLRLIYYSQIVNDFQKGDIAEGYSVSREKKESFPLTVTSAQKNPTAFYLCASSGTGTDNVLTFGAGSRLTVL.

The DNA for the CDR3 is TGTGCCGGTTGGGACGGCAACTATGGCTACACCTTC. The encoded protein is CAGWDGNYGYTF. V and J are TRBV2 and TRBJ1-2; perhaps TRBD1 as D (5 bases). Germline V gene data show CDR1 as SNHLY and CDR2 as FYNNEI. The V end was cut by 11 bases, the J end by 2 bases, with 12 bases between. CDR3 size: 12 residues.

The chain combines TRBV30 with TRBJ1-4; D not resolved. V shed 5 bases and J shed 5 bases, with 15 bases lying between them. CDR1 GTSNPN and CDR2 SVGIG come from the germline V gene (reference sequence). The CDR3 is made up of 14 amino acids. CDR3 loop: CAWDLGQRNEKLFF. In DNA, the CDR3 is TGTGCCTGGGACTTGGGCCAACGAAATGAAAAACTGTTTTTT. The whole variable domain, filled in from reference TRBV30 and TRBJ1-4, reads SQTIHQWPATLVQPVGSPLSLECTVEGTSNPNLYWYRQAAGRGLQLLFYSVGIGQISSEVPQNLSASRPQDRQFILSSKKLLLSDSGFYLCAWDLGQRNEKLFFGSGTQLSVL.

This clone has a handful of counts. The DNA for the CDR3 is TGTGCCAGCTCACCGGGACAGGGTGGTCGCACAGATACGCAGTATTTT. It is translated as CASSPGQGGRTDTQYF. This chain links TRBV18 with TRBJ2-3; 9 positions agree with TRBD1. The V gene end was trimmed by 3 bases and the J gene end by 1 base; junction bases not matched to a gene: 5. The CDR3 totals 16 residues. Germline V lookup: CDR1 KGHSH, CDR2 LQKENI.

Comment on this clone: Other nucleotide sequences from this sample produce the same CDR3. The chain combines TRBV19 with TRBJ1-1, with no clear D. The CDR3 sequence is 13 residues long. Deletions cut 3 bases from V and 2 bases from J, with 7 bases between. The germline V gene encodes CDR1 LNHDA and CDR2 SQIVND (reference sequence). DNA of the CDR3: TGTGCCAGTAGTATTGGCGGTAACACTGAAGCTTTCTTT. It codes for CASSIGGNTEAFF.

The genes are TRBV6-5 and TRBJ2-5, with D unclear. V was clipped by 6 bases and J by 7 bases, with 12 bases between them. The CDR3 totals 12 residues. The V gene's germline CDR1 is MNHEY and CDR2 SVGAGI. Here the CDR3 reads CASRIAVGTQYF. CDR3 bases: TGTGCCAGCAGGATAGCAGTAGGGACCCAGTACTTC.

This clone was seen a handful of times. The chain combines TRBV2 with TRBJ2-5; D is uncertain. Germline V gene lookup returns CDR1 SNHLY and CDR2 FYNNEI. This CDR3 comprises 15 residues. The V and J ends lost 7 bases and 2 bases respectively, with 17 bases between them. The CDR3 region is CASTSGGLSQETQYF. CDR3 nucleotides: TGTGCCAGCACTTCCGGTGGGCTCTCACAAGAGACCCAGTACTTC.

The chain has TRBV7-9 and TRBJ2-6; D remains unclear. The CDR3 has 18 amino acids. V was clipped by 4 bases and J by 1 base, with 17 bases between them. Germline V gene data show CDR1 as SEHNR and CDR2 as FQNEAQ (reference sequence). For the CDR3, the DNA is TGTGCCAGCAGCTCAACGGACCAAATCCGGTCTGGGGCCAACGTCCTGACTTTC. Translated, it gives CASSSTDQIRSGANVLTF.

This chain joins TRBV12-5 and TRBJ1-4; D call uncertain. Germline V CDR1 and CDR2: LGHNT, FRNRAP. V was clipped by 1 base and J by 2 bases, with 11 bases between them. The CDR3 spans 16 residues. The CDR3 DNA is TGTGCTAGTGGTTTGGACAAAGGGAGCACTAATGAAAAACTGTTTTTT. Encoded protein: CASGLDKGSTNEKLFF.

The chain combines TRBV19 with TRBJ2-5; 9 bases align to TRBD1. The CDR3 spans 14 residues. Trimming removed 5 bases from V and 5 bases from J; junction bases left unmatched: 6. The V gene's germline CDR1 is LNHDA and CDR2 SQIVND (reference sequence). The DNA of the CDR3 is TGTGCCAGTAGTTTACAACAGGGGGCCGAGACCCAGTACTTC. It yields the protein CASSLQQGAETQYF.

The chain has TRBV6-5 and TRBJ1-1; no reliable D call. V lost 7 bases and J lost 0, with 9 bases in between. CDR1 MNHEY and CDR2 SVGAGI come from the germline V gene. The CDR3 runs to 13 residues. The CDR3 coding sequence is TGTGCCAGCACTCTAGGGATGAACACTGAAGCTTTCTTT. It translates to CASTLGMNTEAFF.

The chain carries TRBV30 and TRBJ1-5; possible D gene TRBD1, 5 bases. Germline V gene sequence: CDR1 GTSNPN, CDR2 SVGIG (reference sequence). This CDR3 has 14 amino acids. V was clipped by 2 bases and J by 1 base, with 9 bases between them. The CDR3 spells CAWSMGLSNQPQHF. The CDR3 nucleotides are TGTGCCTGGAGTATGGGGCTGAGCAATCAGCCCCAGCATTTT.

The rearrangement links TRBV10-1 to TRBJ2-1, with D perhaps TRBD2 (5 bases). The CDR3 is 14 residues long. The V gene's germline CDR1 is WNHNN and CDR2 SYGVQD (reference sequence). Trimming took off 4 bases at V and 5 bases at J, with 12 bases between the two ends. The CDR3 reads CASSVQRRNNEQFF. The CDR3 DNA reads TGCGCCAGCAGTGTCCAGCGGCGAAACAATGAGCAGTTCTTC.

The chain employs TRBV20-1 and TRBJ1-1; no firm D call. Germline assignment: CDR1 DFQATT and CDR2 SNEGSKA (reference sequence). The CDR3 is made up of 11 amino acids. Here the CDR3 DNA reads TGCAGGCCCGTGGGGAACACTGAAGCTTTCTTT. Its translation: CRPVGNTEAFF.

V is TRBV6-5 and J is TRBJ2-7; D is perhaps TRBD1 or TRBD2 (5 bases each). Germline CDR1 and CDR2: MNHEY and SVGAGI. Trimming stripped 0 bases from V and 4 bases from J, with 10 bases between. CDR3 size: 14 residues. The CDR3 region is CASSYSGDRYEQYF. CDR3 DNA sequence: TGTGCCAGCAGTTACTCGGGGGATCGGTACGAGCAGTACTTC.

V and J are TRBV12-2 and TRBJ1-4. TRBV12-2 corresponds to a pseudogene. The CDR3 is made up of 15 amino acids. The CDR3: CASRLGGGINEKLFF. The CDR3 DNA sequence: TGTGCAAGTCGCTTAGGTGGGGGGATTAATGAAAAACTGTTTTTT.

The CDR3: CASSESGGFFYGYTF. CDR3 DNA: TGCGCCAGCAGTGAGAGTGGCGGGTTTTTCTATGGCTACACCTTC. The chain couples TRBV10-2 to TRBJ1-2; no reliable D call. Between the trimmed V and J ends, which lost 2 bases and 4 bases, there was a span of 14 bases. This CDR3 has 15 residues. CDR1 and CDR2 (germline): WSHSY, SAAADI.

The chain links TRBV27 to TRBJ2-7; 9 bases align to TRBD2. Germline V lookup: CDR1 MNHEY, CDR2 SMNVEV (reference sequence). The CDR3 sequence is 17 residues long. The V segment lost 3 bases and the J segment 0 bases; nucleotides outside the gene matches: 9. CDR3 coding DNA: TGTGCCAGCAGTTTGAGGTCTAGCGGGACCTCCTCCTACGAGCAGTACTTC. Translation: CASSLRSSGTSSYEQYF.

The chain uses TRBV6-1 and TRBJ2-7; 7 nucleotides match TRBD2. V shed 0 bases, J shed 1 base, and the junction held 0 bases outside the gene matches. The CDR3 consists of 14 residues. Germline CDR1 reads MNHNS; CDR2 reads SASEGT. CDR3 region: CASSEAGGSYEQYF. In nucleotides, the CDR3 is TGTGCCAGCAGTGAAGCCGGGGGGTCCTACGAGCAGTACTTC.

In this sample, this clone turned up a few times. V and J are TRBV28 and TRBJ1-2; D is undetermined. Trimming removed 5 bases from V and 8 bases from J, with 15 bases in between. The germline V gene has CDR1 MDHEN and CDR2 SYDVKM. The CDR3 spans 13 residues. Here the CDR3 reads CASSETGKVGYTF. Here the CDR3 DNA reads TGTGCCAGCAGTGAAACCGGGAAAGTCGGCTACACCTTC.

This rearrangement joins TRBV9 to TRBJ2-2, with D hard to call. Trimming stripped 4 bases from V and 1 base from J, with 11 bases between. The V gene's germline CDR1 is SGDLS and CDR2 YYNGEE. The CDR3 runs to 15 residues. The CDR3 sequence is CASSTWTENTGELFF. CDR3 in DNA: TGTGCCAGCAGCACCTGGACGGAGAACACCGGGGAGCTGTTTTTT. Supplemented by reference TRBV9 and TRBJ2-2, the full variable domain reads DSGVTQTPKHLITATGQRVTLRCSPRSGDLSVYWYQQSLDQGLQFLIQYYNGEERAKGNILERFSAQQFPDLHSELNLSSLELGDSALYFCASSTWTENTGELFFGEGSRLTVL.

The V and J genes are TRBV5-4 and TRBJ1-1, with 8 bases fitting TRBD1. The length of the CDR3 is 16 residues. V lost 0 bases to trimming and J lost 2 bases; unmatched junction nucleotides: 6. The germline V gene encodes CDR1 SGHNT and CDR2 YYREEE (reference sequence). The CDR3 loop is CASSLGDRYQNTEAFF. DNA of the CDR3: TGTGCCAGCAGCTTGGGGGACAGGTACCAAAACACTGAAGCTTTCTTT.

This chain uses TRBV5-1 with TRBJ1-4; D is unclear. Germline CDR1 reads SGHRS; CDR2 reads YFSETQ. This CDR3 contains 13 residues. The V end lost 5 bases, the J end lost 6 bases, and 11 bases lay between the germline ends. CDR3 sequence reads: CASSDTSYEKLFF. The DNA for the CDR3 is TGCGCCAGCAGTGACACGTCGTATGAAAAACTGTTTTTT.